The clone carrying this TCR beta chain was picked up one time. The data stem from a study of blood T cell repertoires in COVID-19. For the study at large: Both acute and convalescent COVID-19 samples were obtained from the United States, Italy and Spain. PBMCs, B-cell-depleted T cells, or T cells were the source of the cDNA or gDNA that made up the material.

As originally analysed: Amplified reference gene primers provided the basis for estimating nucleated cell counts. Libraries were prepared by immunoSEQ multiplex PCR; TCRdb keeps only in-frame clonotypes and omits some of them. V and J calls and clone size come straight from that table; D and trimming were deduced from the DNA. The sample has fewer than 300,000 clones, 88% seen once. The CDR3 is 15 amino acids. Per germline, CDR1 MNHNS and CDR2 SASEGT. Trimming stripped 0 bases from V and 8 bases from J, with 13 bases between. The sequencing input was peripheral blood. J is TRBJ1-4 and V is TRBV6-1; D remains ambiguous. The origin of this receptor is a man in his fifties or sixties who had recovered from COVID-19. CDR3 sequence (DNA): TGTGCCAGCAGTGAAGCGCAATTTGAACAGGAAAAACTGTTTTTT. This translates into CASSEAQFEQEKLFF.